These 28 T cell receptor beta chains originate from one sample sequenced in a study of T-cell memory formation after mild COVID-19. TCRdb re-called the 5' RACE reads through MiXCR, storing one row per CDR3 protein. The sample has 250,000 to 300,000 distinct CDR3 sequences, roughly 17% seen once. The sequencing input was PBMCs or a T cell subset sorted from them (not recorded which). Source of these receptors: a young man who had mild COVID-19 (a few samples of this study predate the infection). Cell type and time point are not known.

This clonotype came up a few times. The V gene is TRBV10-3, the J gene TRBJ2-7; D gene uncertain. V was cut by 6 bases and J by 2 bases, with 14 bases left in between. This CDR3 comprises 14 residues. CDR1 and CDR2 (germline): ENHRY, SYGVKD. CDR3 coding DNA: TGTGCCATCAGCGGAGCTCGTGGCCCCTACGAGCAGTACGTC. Its protein product is CAISGARGPYEQYV.

This clonotype was counted a few times. V usage is TRBV7-9 and J usage is TRBJ2-2; TRBD2 aligns across 8 bases. CDR3 length: 17 amino acids. Germline CDR1 reads SEHNR; CDR2 reads FQNEAQ (reference sequence). The trim removed 3 bases at V and 0 bases at J, leaving 6 bases unmatched. Here the CDR3 reads CASSFGGAGANTGELFF. The DNA of the CDR3 is TGTGCCAGCAGCTTCGGGGGGGCAGGAGCGAACACCGGGGAGCTGTTTTTT. Together with reference TRBV7-9 and TRBJ2-2, the CDR3 gives the full variable domain: DTGVSQNPRHKITKRGQNVTFRCDPISEHNRLYWYRQTLGQGPEFLTYFQNEAQLEKSRLLSDRFSAERPKGSFSTLEIQRTEQGDSAMYLCASSFGGAGANTGELFFGEGSRLTVL.

This chain joins TRBV19 and TRBJ2-3; tentatively, D is TRBD2 (6 bases). V was shortened by 6 bases and J by 6 bases, with 10 bases between the two germline ends. Germline CDR1 reads LNHDA; CDR2 reads SQIVND (reference sequence). The CDR3 is made up of 12 amino acids. The CDR3 region is CASRLSGDTQYF. CDR3 sequence (DNA): TGTGCCAGTAGACTCAGCGGGGATACGCAGTATTTT. Full variable domain (missing parts from reference TRBV19 and TRBJ2-3): DGGITQSPKYLFRKEGQNVTLSCEQNLNHDAMYWYRQDPGQGLRLIYYSQIVNDFQKGDIAEGYSVSREKKESFPLTVTSAQKNPTAFYLCASRLSGDTQYFGPGTRLTVL.

V and J are TRBV11-2 and TRBJ2-5, with D tentatively TRBD1 (6 bases). Germline CDR1 reads SGHAT; CDR2 reads FQNNGV. This CDR3 contains 16 residues. V dropped 5 bases and J dropped 2 bases, with 18 bases sitting between them. The CDR3 protein is CASSGMLTGRQETQYF. CDR3 DNA: TGTGCCAGCAGCGGGATGCTTACAGGGAGACAAGAGACCCAGTACTTC.

This clonotype has only a few counts. V and J are TRBV19 and TRBJ1-5, with D perhaps matching TRBD1 (5 bases). The CDR3 spans 18 residues. V lost 3 bases and J 1 base, leaving 19 bases between the germline ends. Germline CDR1 reads LNHDA; CDR2 reads SQIVND (reference sequence). The CDR3 loop reads CASSILSIGGGSNQPQHF. In nucleotides, the CDR3 is TGTGCCAGTAGTATCCTCTCCATCGGCGGGGGGAGCAATCAGCCCCAGCATTTT.

This CDR3 reads CASSSGTSIEQFF. DNA for the CDR3: TGTGCCAGCAGTTCCGGGACTAGCATTGAGCAGTTCTTC. J is TRBJ2-1 and V is TRBV4-2, with 9 bases identical to TRBD2. The CDR3 length is 13 residues. CDR1 is LGHNA, CDR2 YNFKEQ, per germline. With V trimmed by 6 bases and J by 9 bases, 6 bases remained unmatched.

This clonotype was counted at least ten times. The chain employs TRBV3-1 and TRBJ1-2; D not resolved. The V gene's germline CDR1 is LGHDT and CDR2 YNNKEL (reference sequence). Trimming pared 3 bases from V and 9 bases from J, leaving 11 bases between. The CDR3 is made up of 12 amino acids. DNA for the CDR3: TGTGCCAGCAGCCAGGCCACCCAAAGCTACACCTTC. Amino acids: CASSQATQSYTF.

This clonotype has only a few counts. This chain links TRBV5-4 with TRBJ2-5; 8 nucleotides agree with TRBD1. Losses at the gene ends were 0 bases for V and 5 bases for J; bases not matched to a gene: 9. This CDR3 is 16 amino acids long. Germline values: CDR1 SGHNT, CDR2 YYREEE (reference sequence). Here the CDR3 reads CASSLAQGASRETQYF. Here the CDR3 DNA reads TGTGCCAGCAGCTTGGCCCAGGGGGCGTCAAGGGAGACCCAGTACTTC.

A few counts support this clonotype. V is TRBV4-3 and J is TRBJ2-3; D uncertain. CDR3 size: 16 residues. Trimming cost V 4 bases and J 0 bases, with 14 bases left between them. Per the germline V gene, CDR1 is LGHNA and CDR2 is YSLEER. CDR3 residues: CASSRLRRLSTDTQYF. The DNA for the CDR3 is TGCGCCAGCAGCCGGCTACGGAGACTCAGCACAGATACGCAGTATTTT.

This clonotype was seen many times. This chain uses TRBV11-1 with TRBJ2-3; D gene uncertain. This CDR3 spans 16 amino acids. V lost 1 base and J lost 3, with 14 bases in between. In germline, CDR1 is SGHAT, CDR2 FQDESV (reference sequence). DNA of the CDR3: TGTGCCAGCAGCTTAGTGGTAGTCGGGTCGACAGATACGCAGTATTTT. This translates into CASSLVVVGSTDTQYF.

There are a few counts of this clonotype. This sequence joins TRBV11-2 and TRBJ2-4; TRBD1 agrees at 8 bases. Losses at the gene ends were 2 bases for V and 7 bases for J; bases not matched to a gene: 4. The CDR3 has 14 amino acids. Germline CDR1 is SGHAT and CDR2 is FQNNGV. CDR3 nucleotide sequence: TGTGCCAGCAGCTTATCACAGGGGGTCAACATTCAGTACTTC. Translating it yields CASSLSQGVNIQYF.

J is TRBJ2-3 and V is TRBV7-2; a possible D gene is TRBD2 (7 bases). The CDR3 covers 14 residues. V lost 3 bases to trimming and J lost 4 bases, with 11 bases between them. Germline-derived CDR1 and CDR2 are SGHTA and FQGNSA. CDR3 bases: TGTGCCAGCAGCTTTTCGGGGGGCTCAGATACGCAGTATTTT. Translation: CASSFSGGSDTQYF.

Only a few counts were recorded for this clonotype. The chain uses TRBV3-1 and TRBJ1-2; unclear D gene. The CDR3 totals 12 residues. CDR1 LGHDT and CDR2 YNNKEL come from the germline V gene (reference sequence). Trimming took 2 bases from V and 8 from J, leaving 9 bases between them. The chain's CDR3 is CASSQPKTGYTF. DNA for the CDR3: TGTGCCAGCAGCCAACCAAAGACGGGCTACACCTTC.

At least ten counts were recorded for this clonotype. The chain carries TRBV20-1 and TRBJ2-4; a weak D match, TRBD1 (5 bases). Between the trimmed V and J ends, which lost 0 bases and 4 bases, there was a span of 13 bases. The CDR3 spans 15 residues. The germline V gene has CDR1 DFQATT and CDR2 SNEGSKA (reference sequence). The DNA for the CDR3 is TGCAGTGCTAGAGATCTGGAGACAGCTAAAAACATTCAGTACTTC. It yields the protein CSARDLETAKNIQYF.

This clonotype was counted between two and nine times. V is TRBV7-8 and J is TRBJ2-7; D unclear. The CDR3 runs to 13 residues. Looked up from germline, CDR1 is SGHVS and CDR2 is FQNEAQ. V was trimmed by 0 bases and J by 5 bases, leaving 8 bases between them. The CDR3 nucleotides are TGTGCCAGCAGCTTAGCGCCGGCCCACGAGCAGTACTTC. Its translation: CASSLAPAHEQYF. Complete variable domain (other parts from reference TRBV7-8 and TRBJ2-7): GAGVSQSPRYKVAKRGQDVALRCDPISGHVSLFWYQQALGQGPEFLTYFQNEAQLDKSGLPSDRFFAERPEGSVSTLKIQRTQQEDSAVYLCASSLAPAHEQYFGPGTRLTVT.

The chain employs TRBV5-1 and TRBJ1-4, with TRBD1 identical over 7 bases. The CDR3 contains 15 residues. Germline CDR1 reads SGHRS; CDR2 reads YFSETQ. The ends lost 3 bases at V and 4 bases at J; junction bases unmatched: 6. The CDR3: CASSWGTAINEKLFF. As DNA, the CDR3 is TGCGCCAGCAGCTGGGGGACAGCGATTAATGAAAAACTGTTTTTT.

Ten or more counts support this clonotype. The chain couples TRBV4-1 to TRBJ2-7, with 8 bases identical to TRBD1. Germline V gene sequence: CDR1 MGHRA, CDR2 YSYEKL. J was trimmed by 3 bases and V by 6 bases; bases with no gene match: 13. This CDR3 has 16 amino acids. The CDR3 loop is CASRLTGATGDYEQYF. In DNA, the CDR3 is TGCGCCAGCAGGTTGACAGGGGCCACCGGGGACTACGAGCAGTACTTC.

The CDR3 protein is CAWSTGGSQPQHF. CDR3 nucleotide sequence: TGTGCCTGGTCGACAGGGGGCAGTCAGCCCCAGCATTTT. This chain uses TRBV30 with TRBJ1-5; 10 positions agree with TRBD1. Germline V gene data show CDR1 as GTSNPN and CDR2 as SVGIG (reference sequence). After removal of 5 bases from V and 6 bases from J, the junction contained 4 bases not matched to a gene. The CDR3 contains 13 residues.

The chain couples TRBV7-2 to TRBJ1-5, with D tentatively TRBD1 (5 bases). This CDR3 contains 15 residues. Germline V gene sequence: CDR1 SGHTA, CDR2 FQGNSA. The V and J ends lost 1 base and 9 bases respectively, with 16 bases between them. The CDR3 region is CASSLVGWGEWPQHF. CDR3 DNA sequence: TGTGCCAGCAGCTTAGTCGGCTGGGGGGAATGGCCCCAGCATTTT.

This clonotype occurred a few times. V usage is TRBV15 and J usage is TRBJ1-1; no definite D call. This CDR3 spans 13 amino acids. V was shortened by 5 bases and J by 6 bases, with 13 bases between the two germline ends. The germline gives CDR1 LNHNV, CDR2 YYDKDF (reference sequence). CDR3 loop: CATSEQLAAEAFF. CDR3 coding DNA: TGTGCCACCAGCGAACAGCTGGCCGCTGAAGCTTTCTTT.

The CDR3 is CASSRFGTDGTDTQYF. The CDR3 nucleotides read TGTGCCAGCAGCCGATTCGGGACAGACGGCACAGATACGCAGTATTTT. V gene TRBV7-9 combines with J gene TRBJ2-3, with 7 bases identical to TRBD1. After removal of 5 bases from V and 1 base from J, the junction contained 9 bases not matched to a gene. CDR1 is SEHNR, CDR2 FQNEAQ, per germline (reference sequence). CDR3 length: 16 residues.

The J gene is TRBJ2-1, the V gene TRBV6-1, with 8 nucleotides matching TRBD1. Per germline, CDR1 MNHNS and CDR2 SASEGT. V shed 4 bases, J shed 3 bases, and the junction held 2 bases outside the gene matches. The CDR3 covers 14 residues. CDR3 nucleotides: TGTGCCAGCAGTGTTGGGACAGGCTACAATGAGCAGTTCTTC. Its translation: CASSVGTGYNEQFF.

This clonotype was detected only a few times. DNA of the CDR3: TGTGCCAGCAGCCGCGGGACGGCGGTTTCACCCCTCCACTTT. This codes for CASSRGTAVSPLHF. J is TRBJ1-6 and V is TRBV7-2, with a tentative D call TRBD1 (5 bases). Trimming took off 5 bases at V and 9 bases at J, with 14 bases between the two ends. From germline, CDR1 is SGHTA and CDR2 FQGNSA. This CDR3 spans 14 amino acids.

The sample holds a few counts of this clonotype. The CDR3 region is CASSPNADTQYF. The DNA for the CDR3 is TGCGCCAGCAGCCCCAACGCGGATACGCAGTATTTT. V usage is TRBV5-1 and J usage is TRBJ2-3; D remains ambiguous. Trimming removed 4 bases from V and 6 bases from J, with 9 bases in between. This CDR3 comprises 12 residues. Germline-derived CDR1 and CDR2 are SGHRS and YFSETQ.

The chain combines TRBV7-9 with TRBJ2-3, with D perhaps TRBD1 (6 bases). Between the trimmed V and J ends, which lost 1 base and 5 bases, there was a span of 10 bases. The germline gives CDR1 SEHNR, CDR2 FQNEAQ (reference sequence). The CDR3 extends over 14 amino acids. This chain's CDR3 is CASSLGGPRDTQYF. In DNA form, the CDR3 reads TGTGCCAGCAGCTTAGGGGGGCCGAGAGATACGCAGTATTTT.

This clonotype showed up just a few times. The rearrangement links TRBV5-5 to TRBJ1-2, with D unresolved. In germline, CDR1 is SGHKS, CDR2 YYEKEE (reference sequence). Trimming took off 4 bases at V and 2 bases at J, with 6 bases between the two ends. CDR3 length equals 12 residues. The CDR3 coding sequence is TGTGCCAGCAGCCCCGGGAACTATGGCTACACCTTC. Its translation: CASSPGNYGYTF.

The rearrangement links TRBV5-1 to TRBJ1-1; 9 bases line up with TRBD1. The CDR3 spans 15 residues. The germline CDR1 and CDR2 sequences are SGHRS and YFSETQ. The V and J ends lost 5 bases and 14 bases, in that order; junction bases with no gene match: 19. For the CDR3, the DNA is TGCGCCAGCAGGAGTCAGCCGGGACAGGGTTCGACCAGCTTCTTT. This translates into CASRSQPGQGSTSFF. The entire variable domain, with the rest obtained from reference TRBV5-1 and TRBJ1-1, is as follows: KAGVTQTPRYLIKTRGQQVTLSCSPISGHRSVSWYQQTPGQGLQFLFEYFSETQRNKGNFPGRFSGRQFSNSRSEMNVSTLELGDSALYLCASRSQPGQGSTSFFGQGTRLTVV.

The chain has TRBV15 and TRBJ2-5, with 9 bases aligning to TRBD2. The CDR3 is 16 residues long. Unmatched junction bases numbered 9, after V lost 5 bases and J lost 2 bases. Germline V CDR1 and CDR2: LNHNV, YYDKDF (reference sequence). CDR3 bases: TGTGCCACCAGCCCCCGGGGGCTAGCGGGACAAGAGACCCAGTACTTC. It yields the protein CATSPRGLAGQETQYF. The full variable domain, with the rest looked up from reference TRBV15 and TRBJ2-5, is DAMVIQNPRYQVTQFGKPVTLSCSQTLNHNVMYWYQQKSSQAPKLLFHYYDKDFNNEADTPDNFQSRRPNTSFCFLDIRSPGLGDTAMYLCATSPRGLAGQETQYFGPGTRLLVL.